This T cell receptor (beta chain) was profiled in a study of cytomegalovirus exposure and HLA in healthy donors. The PCR contained 60 Vbeta and 13 Jbeta primers. The protocol was immunoSEQ multiplex PCR, while the TCRdb copy is restricted to in-frame clones and leaves out a portion. The profile covers 180,000 or so clones, with around 80% appearing a single time and about 1.5% taken by the ten largest. The CDR3 has 15 amino acids. Per the germline V gene, CDR1 is SEHNR and CDR2 is FQNEAQ (reference sequence). Deletions cut 1 base from V and 3 bases from J, with 11 bases between. Whole-study findings and limits: There were some V segments, including TRBV6-2 and TRBV6-3, excluded as indistinguishable.

On this clone: Its specificity is unknown.

Sequenced: PBMCs. V and J are TRBV7-9 and TRBJ2-3; weak D call: TRBD1 (5 bases). This clonotype was sampled from a man younger than 35 in good health and CMV-seronegative. CDR3 DNA sequence: TGTGCCAGCAGCTTAGGGGCAGGGCAGACAGATACGCAGTATTTT. The encoded protein is CASSLGAGQTDTQYF.